The text below deals with one T cell receptor beta chain. This record comes from a study of CD8 T cells in Susac syndrome. Random hexamers primed reverse transcription of about 0.5 to 1 ug RNA. Across 54 Vbeta and 13 Jbeta, TCR beta CDR3 was amplified with immunoSEQ multiplex PCR. TCRdb ran MiXCR on the immunoSEQ multiplex PCR reads and lists one entry per CDR3 protein. This table holds under 80,000 distinct CDR3 sequences, about 95% found once. The CDR3 has 20 residues. CDR1 and CDR2 (germline): LGHNT, FRNRAP. The junction had 11 bases not matched to a gene; V was cut back by 0 bases and J by 2 bases.

The chain combines TRBV12-5 with TRBJ2-6; TRBD1 matches 9 bases. Sequenced: CD8+ T cells from PBMCs. The TCR originated in a human donor with multiple sclerosis. CDR3 DNA: TGTGCTAGTGGTTTGGTACTCACCGGGACAGGGATTGCTGGGGCCAACGTCCTGACTTTC. This translates into CASGLVLTGTGIAGANVLTF.